This TCR beta chain originates from a study of OX40 agonist ivuxolimab in advanced cancers. Overall study context: In this cohort, patients received ivuxolimab, an agonistic anti-OX40 (CD134) antibody. A male proportion of 82.7% was recorded, with mean age 60 years and range about 20 to 79. Broader study findings: On average, CD8+ T cells showed a greater number of expanded clones than CD4+. Certain nonresponders likewise exhibited a low normalized T-cell clonal expansion.

The method was immunoSEQ multiplex PCR; TCRdb's version includes in-frame clones alone and lacks a portion of them. This sample yields about 60,000 clones, of which about 85% are seen a single time; approximately 2.5% belongs to the top ten. As to this clone: The antigen is not known.

V shed 2 bases and J 6 bases; nucleotides not matched to a gene: 3. Germline V lookup: CDR1 KGHSH, CDR2 LQKENI. This CDR3 region has 14 residues. This receptor was identified in an adult with an advanced solid tumor such as melanoma, head and neck, liver or kidney cancer. The chain uses TRBV18 and TRBJ1-5; 8 bases match TRBD1. The specimen was CD4+ or CD8+ T cells sorted from blood, collected in a trial of the OX40 agonist ivuxolimab. In DNA, the CDR3 is TGTGCCAGCTCACCAACAGGGGGAGGTCAGCCCCAGCATTTT. Its translation is CASSPTGGGQPQHF.